What follows are 9 T cell receptor beta chains derived from one specimen sequenced in a study of blood T cell repertoires in COVID-19. Here immunoSEQ multiplex PCR was the method, and the copy in TCRdb shows in-frame clones only, minus some. The data contain about 15,000 clones, 75% to 90% of them singletons. The specimen was peripheral blood. These receptors all come from a human donor in a cohort sampled during active COVID-19.

V and J are TRBV18 and TRBJ1-1; 7 bases fit TRBD1. This CDR3 spans 15 amino acids. Germline-derived CDR1 and CDR2 are KGHSH and LQKENI. Trimming took 3 bases from V and 2 from J; bases not matched to a gene: 6. CDR3 sequence (DNA): TGTGCCAGCTCACCCCAGGGACAGCTTAACACTGAAGCTTTCTTT. This codes for CASSPQGQLNTEAFF.

The V and J genes are TRBV7-2 and TRBJ1-3; weak D call: TRBD1 (6 bases). Germline CDR1 reads SGHTA; CDR2 reads FQGNSA. Trimming pared 5 bases from V and 1 base from J, leaving 9 bases between. The CDR3 runs 14 residues. This CDR3 is CASSIRGSGNTIYF. The CDR3, as DNA: TGTGCCAGCAGCATCAGGGGTTCTGGAAACACCATATATTTT.

The CDR3 here is CASSPTQGLNYGYTF. DNA of the CDR3: TGCGCCAGCAGCCCGACCCAGGGCCTCAACTATGGCTACACCTTC. This chain uses TRBV5-1 with TRBJ1-2, with a weak D call TRBD1 (5 bases). V shed 4 bases and J shed 2 bases, with 15 bases lying between them. This CDR3 spans 15 amino acids. CDR1 is SGHRS and CDR2 is YFSETQ in the germline V gene. Based on the CDR3 plus reference TRBV5-1 and TRBJ1-2, the full variable domain is KAGVTQTPRYLIKTRGQQVTLSCSPISGHRSVSWYQQTPGQGLQFLFEYFSETQRNKGNFPGRFSGRQFSNSRSEMNVSTLELGDSALYLCASSPTQGLNYGYTFGSGTRLTVV.

This sequence joins TRBV12-3 or TRBV12-4 and TRBJ1-1; a possible D gene is TRBD1 (5 bases). V was cut by 7 bases and J by 5 bases, with 14 bases left in between. This CDR3 contains 13 residues. CDR3 nucleotides: TGTGCCAGCAACATGGGGGGGGTGACTGAAGCTTTCTTT. Protein sequence: CASNMGGVTEAFF.

DNA of the CDR3: TGTGCCAGCAGCGAAGGGAGTCGTCAGCCCCAGCATTTT. This gives the protein CASSEGSRQPQHF. This chain links TRBV9 with TRBJ1-5; D remains unclear. V was clipped by 3 bases and J by 6 bases, with 10 bases between them. The CDR3 is 13 residues long. Germline loops: CDR1 SGDLS, CDR2 YYNGEE.

This sequence joins TRBV5-4 and TRBJ2-1; no clear D. Germline-derived CDR1 and CDR2 are SGHNT and YYREEE (reference sequence). Deletions cut 1 base from V and 5 bases from J, with 7 bases between. The CDR3 is 13 amino acids. The CDR3 loop is CASSLQANNEQFF. CDR3 DNA: TGTGCCAGCAGCTTGCAGGCTAACAATGAGCAGTTCTTC.

Only a few counts were recorded for this clone. The V gene is TRBV28, the J gene TRBJ2-7, with D possibly TRBD2 on 7 matching bases. This CDR3 region has 16 residues. Trimming shortened V by 3 bases and J by 1 base, and 16 bases separated the two germline ends. CDR1 is MDHEN and CDR2 is SYDVKM in the germline V gene. CDR3 sequence (DNA): TGTGCCAGCAGTTTTGGAGGGGGGGACGGATCCTACGAGCAGTACTTC. Translating gives CASSFGGGDGSYEQYF.

The chain has TRBV28 and TRBJ2-7; 9 bases map to TRBD2. The CDR3 runs 15 residues. V lost 6 bases, J lost 3 bases, and 9 bases stayed unmatched. Looked up from germline, CDR1 is MDHEN and CDR2 is SYDVKM. Written as DNA, the CDR3 is TGTGCCAGCAGCCTTAGCGGGAGTTCTCACTACGAGCAGTACTTC. Encoded protein: CASSLSGSSHYEQYF.

The chain is built from TRBV11-2 and TRBJ2-6, with TRBD1 identical over 9 bases. V lost 5 bases to trimming and J lost 0 bases; unmatched junction nucleotides: 8. CDR1 and CDR2 (germline): SGHAT, FQNNGV. The CDR3 runs 18 residues. The CDR3 DNA reads as TGTGCCAGCAGCAACACAGGGGGCTCAAGCTCTGGGGCCAACGTCCTGACTTTC. Encoded protein: CASSNTGGSSSGANVLTF.